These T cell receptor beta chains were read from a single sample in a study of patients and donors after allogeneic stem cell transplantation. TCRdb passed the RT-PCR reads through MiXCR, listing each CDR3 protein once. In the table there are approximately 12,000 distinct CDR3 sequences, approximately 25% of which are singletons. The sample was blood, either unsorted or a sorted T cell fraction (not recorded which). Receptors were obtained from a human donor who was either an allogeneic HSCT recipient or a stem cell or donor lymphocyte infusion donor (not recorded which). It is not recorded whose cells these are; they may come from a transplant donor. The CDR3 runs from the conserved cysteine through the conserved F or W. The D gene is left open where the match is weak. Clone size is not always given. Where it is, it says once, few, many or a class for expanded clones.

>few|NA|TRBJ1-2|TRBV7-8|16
TGTGCCAGCAGCTTAGGACCCCCATTCCTCGGCTATGGCTACACCTTC
CASSLGPPFLGYGYTF
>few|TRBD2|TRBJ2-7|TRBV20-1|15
TGCAGTGCTAGCGGAACGGGACTAGCCGAATACGAGCAGTACTTC
CSASGTGLAEYEQYF
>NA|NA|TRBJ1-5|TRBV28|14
TGTGCCAGCAGTTTTCTCCATCTCAATCAGCCCCAGCATTTT
CASSFLHLNQPQHF
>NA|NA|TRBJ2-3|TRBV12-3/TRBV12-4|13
TGTGCCAGCAGGTTAGCGGGCACAGATACGCAGTATTTT
CASRLAGTDTQYF
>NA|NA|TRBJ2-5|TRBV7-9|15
TGTGCCAGCAGTAACGGACAGCTCTGGGCAGAGACCCAGTACTTC
CASSNGQLWAETQYF
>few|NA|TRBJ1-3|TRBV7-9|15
TGTGCCAGCAGCTTAGGGACAGTCTCTGGAAACACCATATATTTT
CASSLGTVSGNTIYF
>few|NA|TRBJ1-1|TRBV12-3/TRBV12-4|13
TGTGCCAGCAGTTTAGTCAGGGTCACTGAAGCTTTCTTT
CASSLVRVTEAFF
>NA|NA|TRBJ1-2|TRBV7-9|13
TGTGCCAGCAGCCCCAGAAACAACTATGGCTACACCTTC
CASSPRNNYGYTF
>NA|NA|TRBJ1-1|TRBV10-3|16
TGTGCCATCAGTGAGTCGGTATTAAGGTCTTACACTGAAGCTTTCTTT
CAISESVLRSYTEAFF
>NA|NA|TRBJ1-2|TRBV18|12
TGTGCCAGCTCACCACCGAACTCGGGCTACACCTTC
CASSPPNSGYTF
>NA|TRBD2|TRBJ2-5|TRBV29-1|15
TGCAGCGTGGAGGCGCTAGCGGGAGGGCCGAAGACCCAGTACTTC
CSVEALAGGPKTQYF
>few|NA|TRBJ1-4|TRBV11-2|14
TGTGCCAGCAGCTACCTGGGCACCCAAGAAAAACTGTTTTTT
CASSYLGTQEKLFF
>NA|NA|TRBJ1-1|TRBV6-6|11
TGTGCCAGCGGTATGAACACTGAAGCTTTCTTT
CASGMNTEAFF
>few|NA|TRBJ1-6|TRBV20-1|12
TGCAGTGCTCAAAACCAAAATTCACCCCTCCACTTT
CSAQNQNSPLHF
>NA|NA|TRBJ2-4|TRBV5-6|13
TGTGCCAGCAGCTCCCTGGGGGGTGGCATTCAGTACTTC
CASSSLGGGIQYF
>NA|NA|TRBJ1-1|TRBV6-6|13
TGTGCCAGCAGTTACGCGGATAACACTGAAGCTTTCTTT
CASSYADNTEAFF
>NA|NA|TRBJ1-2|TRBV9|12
TGTGCCAGCAGCTTCCAAGGCTATGGCTACACCTTC
CASSFQGYGYTF
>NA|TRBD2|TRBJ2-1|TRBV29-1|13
TGCAGCGTTGAACTAGCGGGAGATCGTGAGCAGTTCTTC
CSVELAGDREQFF
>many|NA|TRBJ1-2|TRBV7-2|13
TGTGCCAGCAGCTTCGGGACGGACTATGGCTACACCTTC
CASSFGTDYGYTF
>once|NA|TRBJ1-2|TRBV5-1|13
TGCGCCAGCAGCTTGAATCAGGAATATGGCTACACCTTC
CASSLNQEYGYTF
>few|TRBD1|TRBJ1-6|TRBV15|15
TGTGCCACCAGCAGAGATTTCACAGGGGATTCACCCCTCCACTTT
CATSRDFTGDSPLHF
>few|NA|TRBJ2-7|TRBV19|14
TGTGCCAGTAGTATCTCGGTCTATTCCTACGAGCAGTACTTC
CASSISVYSYEQYF
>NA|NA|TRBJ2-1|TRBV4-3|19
TGCGCCAGCAGCCAAGAGGTACCCTTGAGCGCCAGCGCCTACAATGAGCAGTTCTTC
CASSQEVPLSASAYNEQFF
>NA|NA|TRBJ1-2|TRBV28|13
TGTGCCAGCAGTTTATGGGGAGAGTATGGCTACACCTTC
CASSLWGEYGYTF